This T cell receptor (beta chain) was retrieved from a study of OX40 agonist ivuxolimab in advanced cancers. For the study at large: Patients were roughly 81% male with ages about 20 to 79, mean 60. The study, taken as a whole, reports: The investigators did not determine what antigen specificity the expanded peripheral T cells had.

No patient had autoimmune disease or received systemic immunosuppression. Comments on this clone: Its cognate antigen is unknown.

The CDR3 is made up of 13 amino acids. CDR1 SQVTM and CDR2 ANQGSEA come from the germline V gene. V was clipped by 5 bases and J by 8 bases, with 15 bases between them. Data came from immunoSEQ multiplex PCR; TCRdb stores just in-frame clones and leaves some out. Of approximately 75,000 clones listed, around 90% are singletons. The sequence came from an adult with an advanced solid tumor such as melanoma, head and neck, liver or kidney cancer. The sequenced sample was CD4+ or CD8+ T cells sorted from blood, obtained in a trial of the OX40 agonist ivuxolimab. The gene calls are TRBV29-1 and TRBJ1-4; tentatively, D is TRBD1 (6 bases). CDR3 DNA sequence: TGCAGCGTTCAAACGGGGGGCGAAGAAAAACTGTTTTTT. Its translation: CSVQTGGEEKLFF.